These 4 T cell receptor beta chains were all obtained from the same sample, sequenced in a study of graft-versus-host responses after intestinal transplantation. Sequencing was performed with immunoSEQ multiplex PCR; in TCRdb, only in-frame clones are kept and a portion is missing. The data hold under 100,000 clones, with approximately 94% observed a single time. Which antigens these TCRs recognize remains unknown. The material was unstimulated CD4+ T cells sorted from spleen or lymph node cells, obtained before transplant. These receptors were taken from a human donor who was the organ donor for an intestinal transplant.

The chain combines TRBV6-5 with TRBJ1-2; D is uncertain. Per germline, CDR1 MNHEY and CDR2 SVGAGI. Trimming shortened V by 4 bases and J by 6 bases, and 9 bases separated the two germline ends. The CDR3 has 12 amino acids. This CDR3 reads CASSSTVHGYTF. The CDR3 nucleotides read TGTGCCAGCAGTTCGACCGTCCATGGCTACACCTTC.

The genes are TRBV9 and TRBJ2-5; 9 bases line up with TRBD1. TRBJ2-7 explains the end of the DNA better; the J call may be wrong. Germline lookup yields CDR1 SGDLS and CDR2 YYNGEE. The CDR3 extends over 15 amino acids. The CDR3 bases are TGTGCCAGCAACGAGTGGGGGACAGGGCCCTACGAGCAGTACTTC. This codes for CASNEWGTGPYEQYF.

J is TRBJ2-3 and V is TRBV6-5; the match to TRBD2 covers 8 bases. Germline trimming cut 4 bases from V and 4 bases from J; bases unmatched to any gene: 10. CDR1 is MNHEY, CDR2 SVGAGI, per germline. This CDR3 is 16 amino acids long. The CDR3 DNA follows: TGTGCCAGCAGTTCCCGCGGGGGGTCCTTTGCAGATACGCAGTATTTT. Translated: CASSSRGGSFADTQYF.

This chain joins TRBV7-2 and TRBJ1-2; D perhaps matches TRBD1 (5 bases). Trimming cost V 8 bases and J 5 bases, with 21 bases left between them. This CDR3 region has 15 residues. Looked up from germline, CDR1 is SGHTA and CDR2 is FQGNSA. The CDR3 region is CASRYLVGLKYGYTF. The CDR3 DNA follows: TGTGCCAGCCGATATCTGGTGGGACTAAAATATGGCTACACCTTC.